This T cell receptor beta chain was identified in a study of shared clonotypes between healthy human individuals. TCRdb's table, derived via immunoSEQ multiplex PCR, lists solely in-frame clones and lacks some. Of around 1.9 million clones in the sample, about 94% were seen once. CD8 cells classed as naive were CD45RO-negative and positively selected for CCR7, excluding terminally differentiated effector memory CD45RA+ cells. The CDR3 totals 11 residues. Trimming took off 5 bases at V and 8 bases at J, with 9 bases between the two ends. From germline, CDR1 is MNHNS and CDR2 SASEGT. This chain uses TRBV6-1 with TRBJ1-2; D is unclear. This clonotype was sampled from a man younger than 30 in good health. Some clones in this sample may be carry-over from other donors' samples. The sequenced sample was naive CD8+ T cells from PBMCs. The DNA of the CDR3 is TGTGCCAGCAGTTACGGAGGGGGCTACACCTTC. This encodes CASSYGGGYTF.